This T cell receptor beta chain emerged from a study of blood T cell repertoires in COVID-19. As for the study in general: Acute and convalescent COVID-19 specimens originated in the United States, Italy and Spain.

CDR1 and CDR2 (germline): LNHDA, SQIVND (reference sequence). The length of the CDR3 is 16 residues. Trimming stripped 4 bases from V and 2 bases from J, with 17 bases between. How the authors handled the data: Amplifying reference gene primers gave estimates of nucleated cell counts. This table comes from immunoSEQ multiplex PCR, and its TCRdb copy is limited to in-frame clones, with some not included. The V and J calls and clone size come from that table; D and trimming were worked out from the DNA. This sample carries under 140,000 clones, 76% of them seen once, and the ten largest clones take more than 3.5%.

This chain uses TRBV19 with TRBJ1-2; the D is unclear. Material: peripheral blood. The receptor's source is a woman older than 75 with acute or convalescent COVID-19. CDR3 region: CASSKSRGGENYGYTF. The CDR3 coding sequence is TGTGCCAGTAGTAAGTCCCGCGGCGGGGAAAACTATGGCTACACCTTC.